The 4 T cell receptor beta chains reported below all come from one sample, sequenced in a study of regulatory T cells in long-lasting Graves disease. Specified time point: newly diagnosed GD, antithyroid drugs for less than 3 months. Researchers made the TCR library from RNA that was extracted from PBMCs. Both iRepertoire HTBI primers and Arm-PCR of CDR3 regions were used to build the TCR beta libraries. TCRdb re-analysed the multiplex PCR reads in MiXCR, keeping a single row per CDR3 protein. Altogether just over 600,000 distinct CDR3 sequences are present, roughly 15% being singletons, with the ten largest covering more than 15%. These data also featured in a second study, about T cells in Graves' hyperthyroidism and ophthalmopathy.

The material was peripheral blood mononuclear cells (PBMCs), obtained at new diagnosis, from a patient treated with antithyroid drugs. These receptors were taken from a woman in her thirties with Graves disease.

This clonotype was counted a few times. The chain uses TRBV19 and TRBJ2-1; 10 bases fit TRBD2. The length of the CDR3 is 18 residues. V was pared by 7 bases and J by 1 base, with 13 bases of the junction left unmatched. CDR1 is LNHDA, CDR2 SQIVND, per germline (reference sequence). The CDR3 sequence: CASTRALAGWGSYNEQFF. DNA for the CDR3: TGTGCCAGTACAAGGGCACTAGCGGGGTGGGGATCCTACAATGAGCAGTTCTTC. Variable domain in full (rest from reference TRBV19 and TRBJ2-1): DGGITQSPKYLFRKEGQNVTLSCEQNLNHDAMYWYRQDPGQGLRLIYYSQIVNDFQKGDIAEGYSVSREKKESFPLTVTSAQKNPTAFYLCASTRALAGWGSYNEQFFGPGTRLTVL.

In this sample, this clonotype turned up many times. This chain's CDR3 is CASSPGSRGYEQYF. Written as DNA, the CDR3 is TGTGCCAGCAGCCCGGGGAGTAGGGGCTACGAGCAGTACTTC. V and J are TRBV28 and TRBJ2-7; either TRBD1 or TRBD2 may fit D (5 bases each). V lost 6 bases and J lost 3, with 15 bases in between. The CDR3 sequence is 14 residues long. CDR1 and CDR2 (germline): MDHEN, SYDVKM.

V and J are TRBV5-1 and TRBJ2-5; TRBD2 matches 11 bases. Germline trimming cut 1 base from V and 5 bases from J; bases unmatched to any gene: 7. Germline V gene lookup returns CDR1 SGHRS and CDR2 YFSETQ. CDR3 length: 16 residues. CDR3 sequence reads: CASSLLVAGGPETQYF. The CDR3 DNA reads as TGCGCCAGCAGCTTGTTGGTAGCGGGAGGGCCGGAGACCCAGTACTTC.

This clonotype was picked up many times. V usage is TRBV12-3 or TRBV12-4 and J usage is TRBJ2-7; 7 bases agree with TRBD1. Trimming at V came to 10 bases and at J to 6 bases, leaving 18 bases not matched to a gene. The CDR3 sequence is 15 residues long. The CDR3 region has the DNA TGTGCCACCCGGCAAGGGGGCGCCAGGTCAAGCGAGCAGTACTTC. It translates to CATRQGGARSSEQYF.